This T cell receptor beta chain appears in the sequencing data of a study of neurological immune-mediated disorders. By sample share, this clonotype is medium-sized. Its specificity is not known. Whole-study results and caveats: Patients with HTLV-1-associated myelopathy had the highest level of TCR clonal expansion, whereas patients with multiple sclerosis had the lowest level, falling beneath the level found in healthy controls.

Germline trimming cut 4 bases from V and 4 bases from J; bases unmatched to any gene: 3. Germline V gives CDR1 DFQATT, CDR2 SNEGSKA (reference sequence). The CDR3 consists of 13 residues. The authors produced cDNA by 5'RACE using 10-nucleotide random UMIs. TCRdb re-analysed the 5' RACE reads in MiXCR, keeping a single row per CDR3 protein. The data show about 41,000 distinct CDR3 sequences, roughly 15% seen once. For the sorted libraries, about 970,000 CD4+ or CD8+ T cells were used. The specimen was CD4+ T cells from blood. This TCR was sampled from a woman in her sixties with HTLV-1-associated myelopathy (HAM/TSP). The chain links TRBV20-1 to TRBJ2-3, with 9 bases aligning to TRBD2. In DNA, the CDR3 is TGCAGTGCTAAACTAGCGGGCTCAGATACGCAGTATTTT. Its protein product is CSAKLAGSDTQYF.